This TCR beta chain was obtained from a study of blood T cell repertoires in COVID-19. Background on the study: COVID-19 samples, acute and convalescent, were from the United States, Italy and Spain. From T cells, B-cell-depleted T cells, or PBMCs came the material, which was cDNA or gDNA.

Assay used: immunoSEQ multiplex PCR; TCRdb lists only in-frame clones, some missing. The data contain roughly 70,000 clones, about four fifths of them singletons. The source of this sequence is an older woman with acute or convalescent COVID-19. The sample comprised peripheral blood.

The CDR3 coding sequence is TGTGCCAGCAAGGAGGCTGGTTATCTAGACGAGCAGTACTTC. Its protein product is CASKEAGYLDEQYF. J is TRBJ2-7 and V is TRBV27; D perhaps matches TRBD2 (5 bases). Germline V CDR1 and CDR2: MNHEY, SMNVEV (reference sequence). The CDR3 has 14 residues. The V and J ends lost 7 bases and 5 bases respectively, with 18 bases between them.